The present T cell receptor beta chain was sequenced within a study of blood T cell repertoires in COVID-19. Profiled with immunoSEQ multiplex PCR; TCRdb holds only in-frame clones, not every one. The table includes more than 130,000 clones, roughly four fifths detected once. V was trimmed by 8 bases and J by 2 bases, leaving 10 bases between them. Germline V gene lookup returns CDR1 SGHTA and CDR2 FQGTGA. This CDR3 comprises 13 residues. This receptor was taken from a human donor in a cohort sampled during active COVID-19. This chain links TRBV7-3 with TRBJ2-1; a weak D match, TRBD1 (6 bases). The sequenced material came from peripheral blood. Here the CDR3 DNA reads TGTGCCAGCTCTCGGACAGCCTACAATGAGCAGTTCTTC. It encodes CASSRTAYNEQFF.